This TCR beta chain was observed in a study of CD8+ T cells in alopecia areata. About the study: The study gave treated patients oral tofacitinib at 5 to 10 mg twice daily. Study findings and constraints: On tofacitinib, scalp and blood still held many of the expanded lesional clones. Within the top 100, expanded CD8+ clones significantly decreased with tofacitinib, as did scalp clonality. Uncertainty about whether baseline CD8+ expansion is linked to response remains, with one nonresponder.

Between the trimmed V and J ends, which lost 0 bases and 2 bases, there was a span of 1 base. The CDR3 sequence is 12 residues long. CDR1 and CDR2 from the germline V gene are SGDLS and YYNGEE. The sequencing template was cDNA reverse transcribed from extracted RNA. Measured with immunoSEQ multiplex PCR; TCRdb has only the in-frame clones, and not every one. The data contain about 160,000 clones, about 71% of them singletons. This sample's treatment: oral pan-JAK inhibitor, 5-10 mg twice daily. Points on this clone: Its target is unknown.

V gene TRBV9 combines with J gene TRBJ2-3; D not certain. The TCR originated in a human donor with alopecia areata. Specimen: CD4+ T cells sorted from blood, collected at week 4, from a patient treated with tofacitinib. This CDR3 reads CASSVDTDTQYF. The CDR3 nucleotides read TGTGCCAGCAGCGTAGACACAGATACGCAGTATTTT.